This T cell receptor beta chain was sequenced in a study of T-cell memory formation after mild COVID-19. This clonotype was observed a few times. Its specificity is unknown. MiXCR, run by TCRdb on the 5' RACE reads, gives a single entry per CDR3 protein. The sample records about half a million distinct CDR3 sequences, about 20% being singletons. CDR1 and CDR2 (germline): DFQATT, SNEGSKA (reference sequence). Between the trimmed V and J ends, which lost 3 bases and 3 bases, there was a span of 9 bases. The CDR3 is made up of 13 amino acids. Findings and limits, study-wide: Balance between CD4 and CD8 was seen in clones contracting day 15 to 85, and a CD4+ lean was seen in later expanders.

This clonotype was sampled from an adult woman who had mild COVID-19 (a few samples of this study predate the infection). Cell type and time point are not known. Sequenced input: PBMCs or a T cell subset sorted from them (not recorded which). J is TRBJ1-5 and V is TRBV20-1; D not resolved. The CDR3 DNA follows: TGCAGTGCTAGCCGGGAACCCAATCAGCCCCAGCATTTT. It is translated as CSASREPNQPQHF.